This TCR beta chain was recorded in a study of shared clonotypes between healthy human individuals (dated by TCRdb to 2020 to 2021). With regard to the full study: The cohort comprised a couple of women and three men aged 18 to 49 years. For each donor, three plates each were used for CD4 naive and CD4 memory, two plates were used for CD8 naive, and one plate was used for CD8 memory. Blood TCR repertoires of five healthy adults were deeply sequenced to estimate repertoire size and the extent of clonotype sharing between individuals. To increase sequencing depth and limit assay-specific biases, TCR repertoire library preparation and sequencing were carried out by different laboratories using diverse techniques. Between about 0.8 and 9 billion PBMCs per donor were obtained by leukapheresis.

Paper-wide results and their limitations: Across a few donors, around 5% of naive CD4, 3% to 4% of naive CD8, 2.3% of memory CD4, and 0.4% of memory CD8 clonotypes were shared. Incomplete sequencing was indicated by rarefaction of sorted-subset datasets, despite the large sequencing depth. The genetic and exposure-history diversity represented was limited by the small number of donors. Clonotypes shared by all four sorted-subset donors showed higher generation probabilities than non-shared clonotypes. Sampling was restricted to blood, and TCR repertoires in tissues likely differ from the TCR repertoires found in blood. Pairwise subsampling indicated that sequencing depth was expected to affect the degree of clonotype sharing among donors. Estimated clonotype richness was generally larger for naive than for memory subsets.

As for this clone: This clone's antigen is unknown. Base-call qualities are not available, and no considerably larger clone is one nucleotide away.

Compared with germline, V lacks 4 bases and J lacks 5 bases; bases without a gene match: 8. CDR1 and CDR2, per the germline V gene, are SGHVS and FNYEAQ. The CDR3 sequence holds 16 residues, the cysteine and phenylalanine included. CDR3 DNA only is kept here, 48 bases in frame from base 1. Donors were healthy HIV-negative adults with no recently reported acute infections or vaccinations. All donors were Caucasian adults living in Nashville, Tennessee, USA. CD4+ T cells were enriched by magnetic negative selection; naive cells were then positively selected on CD45RA, and the negative fraction formed the memory subset. Blood was collected by leukapheresis, and PBMCs were isolated by Ficoll-Histopaque density gradient centrifugation and then cryopreserved in liquid nitrogen vapor phase. Purity and quantity of every magnetically sorted T cell population were checked by analytical flow cytometry. Genomic DNA was isolated from each sorted fraction and quantified by UV absorbance on a Nanodrop 2000c.

TCR CDR3 regions were amplified from genomic DNA by multiplex PCR using the deep immunoSEQ assay. Extracted genomic DNA from each cell subset was distributed evenly across all wells of several immunoSEQ 96-well plates, and each plate was treated as a replicate. For sorted subsets, about 220 ng of genomic DNA, equivalent to 30,000 or so T cell genomes, went into each replicate PCR. The purified libraries were quantified using a Qubit 3.0 fluorometer, sized with a Bioanalyzer 2100, and then quantified again using the KAPA Library Quantification kit. Each immunoSEQ 96-well plate was sequenced on its own single-read 150-cycle Illumina NextSeq 550 flow cell. The source study handled its data this way. Because only junctional sequences without quality scores were contained in the immunoSEQ output, filtering matching that applied to full-length reads could not be performed. Sequences were annotated with PyIR, a Python wrapper for IgBLAST v1.9, and V/J genes and CDR3 were assigned using IMGT germline references. Reads were removed for weak V/J assignments (E-value above 1e-6), missing CDR3, stop codons, out-of-frame junctions, or ambiguous translated residues. V3J clonotypes were defined as sequences sharing the same inferred V gene, J gene, and CDR3 amino acid sequence. To compute the percentage overlap between repertoires, the number of shared unique clonotypes was divided by the size of the smaller repertoire. Three approaches were used to assess repertoire richness: RTK rarefaction, the Chao1 estimator, and Recon v2.1 estimates of unobserved clonotypes. OLGA was used to compute generation probabilities for all TCRbeta clonotypes that the gDNA method yielded from a few donors. The immuneACCESS repertoire file appears here via TCRdb, limited to in-frame rearrangements. These files lack a portion of the clones; in checked studies, under half of the deficit traces to unresolved V genes, and the cause of the others is not known. V and J calls and clone size are as listed in that table; D and trimming were resolved from the DNA. The sample contains 700,000 or so clones, approximately 79% of them found a single time. The ten biggest clones cover around 1.8% of the sample.

In this chain, TRBV7-6 is recombined with TRBJ2-3; 11 nucleotides in the junction match TRBD1. This receptor was obtained from a young woman in good health. The source material was memory CD4+ T cells sorted from blood. The sample's cell subset or site label, in plain terms: CD45RA-negative fraction. The nucleotide sequence reads as follows: TGTGCCAGCAGCTCTAGGACAGGGGGCGTGATAGATACGCAGTATTTT. It encodes CASSSRTGGVIDTQYF.